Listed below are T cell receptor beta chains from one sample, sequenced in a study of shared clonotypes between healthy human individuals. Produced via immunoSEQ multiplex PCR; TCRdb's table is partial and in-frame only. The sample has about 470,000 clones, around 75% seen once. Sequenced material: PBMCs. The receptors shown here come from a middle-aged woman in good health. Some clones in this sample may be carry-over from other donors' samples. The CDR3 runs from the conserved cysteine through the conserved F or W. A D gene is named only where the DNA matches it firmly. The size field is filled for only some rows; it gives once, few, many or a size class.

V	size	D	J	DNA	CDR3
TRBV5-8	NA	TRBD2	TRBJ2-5	TGTGCCAGCAGCCCAACTGATATAGCGGGAGGAGGAGAGACCCAGTACTTC	CASSPTDIAGGGETQYF
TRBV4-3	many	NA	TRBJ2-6	TGCGCCAGCAGTACTTTTGGAAGTGGCTCTGGGGCCAACGTCCTGACTTTC	CASSTFGSGSGANVLTF
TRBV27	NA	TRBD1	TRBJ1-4	TGTGCCAGCAGCACAGGGGGGCGGGAAAAACTGTTTTTT	CASSTGGREKLFF
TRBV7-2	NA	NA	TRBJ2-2	TGTGCCAGCAGCCCGGGTCGGGTTTCCACCGGGGAGCTGTTTTTT	CASSPGRVSTGELFF
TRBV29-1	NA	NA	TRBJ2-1	TGCAGCGTTGATCGGGCAGAGCAGTTCTTC	CSVDRAEQFF
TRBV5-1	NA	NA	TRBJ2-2	TGCGCCAGCAGCTTGGACGGGAGCTTAAACACCGGGGAGCTGTTTTTT	CASSLDGSLNTGELFF
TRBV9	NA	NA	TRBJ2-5	TGTGCCAGCAGCGCCCATGAGGGGAAAGAGACCCAGTACTTC	CASSAHEGKETQYF
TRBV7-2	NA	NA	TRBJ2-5	TGTGCCAGCAGCACGGGGCGAGAGACCCAGTACTTC	CASSTGRETQYF
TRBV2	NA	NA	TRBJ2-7	TGTGCCAGCAGTGGGGACAACTACGAGCAGTACTTC	CASSGDNYEQYF
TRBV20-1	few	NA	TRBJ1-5	TGCAGTGTAGGGCTACTTTGGCCCCAGCATTTT	CSVGLLWPQHF
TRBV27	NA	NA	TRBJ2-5	TGTGCCAGCAGTTTATCGTACCAAGAGACCCAGTACTTC	CASSLSYQETQYF
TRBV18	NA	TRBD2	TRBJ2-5	TGTGCCAGCTCACCAGTCGGGGGGGAGACCCAGTACTTC	CASSPVGGETQYF